These 31 T cell receptor beta chains came from one sample sequenced in a study of shared clonotypes between healthy human individuals. Only in-frame clones appear in the TCRdb table, and some are missing; sequencing was by immunoSEQ multiplex PCR. This table holds about 2.4 million clones, roughly nine tenths found once. Sequenced: naive CD4+ T cells sorted from blood. The subset here: CD45RA+ positively selected. All receptors derive from a man aged 18 to 30 in good health.

For the CDR3, the DNA is TGTGCCAGCAGCTTGGCGGGGAAGAACACCGGGGAGCTGTTTTTT. Protein sequence: CASSLAGKNTGELFF. The J gene is TRBJ2-2, the V gene TRBV5-6; a weak D match, TRBD2 (5 bases). The CDR3 runs to 15 residues. Germline CDR1 reads SGHDT; CDR2 reads YYEEEE. The V end lost 0 bases, the J end lost 1 base, and 7 bases lay between the germline ends.

Details on this clone: An end of the junction does not agree with germline; a read error may underlie this. The chain couples TRBV4-2 to TRBJ1-1, with D possibly TRBD1 on 5 matching bases. Germline CDR1 and CDR2: LGHNA and YNFKEQ. This CDR3 is built from 16 residues. The CDR3 loop reads CASSEEDHRFNTEAFF. The CDR3 coding sequence is TGTGCCAGCAGCGAAGAAGACCACAGGTTTAACACTGAAGCTTTCTTT.

J is TRBJ2-5 and V is TRBV28, with a possible D match to TRBD1 (5 bases). The length of the CDR3 is 19 residues. CDR1 MDHEN and CDR2 SYDVKM come from the germline V gene. V was pared by 2 bases and J by 3 bases, with 25 bases between. CDR3 in DNA: TGTGCCAGCAGTTTAGGTTTCCAGTTGATCGGCGGACATGAAGAGACCCAGTACTTC. This sequence encodes CASSLGFQLIGGHEETQYF.

The chain employs TRBV7-2 and TRBJ2-4; TRBD1 agrees at 7 bases. Trimming removed 4 bases from V and 4 bases from J; junction bases left unmatched: 4. Germline V gives CDR1 SGHTA, CDR2 FQGNSA. The CDR3 has 14 residues. The CDR3 DNA sequence: TGTGCCAGCAGCTACGACAGGGATAAAAACATTCAGTACTTC. It encodes CASSYDRDKNIQYF.

The chain carries TRBV7-6 and TRBJ2-1, with TRBD2 identical over 11 bases. V lost 5 bases to trimming and J lost 6 bases; unmatched junction nucleotides: 3. Germline V CDR1 and CDR2: SGHVS, FNYEAQ. CDR3 length equals 14 residues. CDR3 sequence: CASSPGLAANEQFF. For the CDR3, the DNA is TGTGCCAGCAGCCCGGGACTAGCGGCCAATGAGCAGTTCTTC.

The CDR3 sequence is CASSLGVWYEQYF. The DNA for the CDR3 is TGTGCCAGCAGCTTGGGGGTCTGGTACGAGCAGTACTTC. J is TRBJ2-7 and V is TRBV5-6; the D is unclear. Germline CDR1 SGHDT, CDR2 YYEEEE. Trimming pared 0 bases from V and 4 bases from J, leaving 8 bases between. The CDR3 consists of 13 residues.

The gene calls are TRBV5-1 and TRBJ2-7; TRBD1 aligns across 9 bases. V shed 3 bases, J shed 2 bases, and the junction held 6 bases outside the gene matches. Germline lookup yields CDR1 SGHRS and CDR2 YFSETQ. The CDR3 is made up of 15 amino acids. The CDR3 DNA is TGCGCCAGCAGCTCTAACAGGGGGCGAGCCTACGAGCAGTACTTC. As protein: CASSSNRGRAYEQYF.

The J gene is TRBJ2-1, the V gene TRBV15, with D possibly matching TRBD2 (5 bases). Germline V CDR1 and CDR2: LNHNV, YYDKDF (reference sequence). The CDR3 is made up of 14 amino acids. The V and J ends lost 3 bases and 0 bases respectively, with 6 bases between them. For the CDR3, the DNA is TGTGCCACCAGCAGCGGGGTCTCCTACAATGAGCAGTTCTTC. Its translation: CATSSGVSYNEQFF.

The rearrangement joins TRBV5-1 to TRBJ2-7, with no clear D. CDR1 and CDR2 (germline): SGHRS, YFSETQ. The V end lost 4 bases, the J end lost 0 bases, and 14 bases lay between the germline ends. This CDR3 has 15 residues. CDR3: CASSRNSEPSYEQYF. DNA of the CDR3: TGCGCCAGCAGCCGAAATTCCGAACCCTCCTACGAGCAGTACTTC.

This chain links TRBV5-1 with TRBJ1-2; unclear D gene. This CDR3 comprises 15 residues. Between the trimmed V and J ends, which lost 3 bases and 2 bases, there was a span of 14 bases. Germline loops: CDR1 SGHRS, CDR2 YFSETQ. Written as DNA, the CDR3 is TGCGCCAGCAGCTGGGCAGGATCTCAAAACTATGGCTACACCTTC. Translated: CASSWAGSQNYGYTF.

This clone appeared a few times. The same CDR3 arises from other DNA sequences in this sample as well. This chain joins TRBV18 and TRBJ2-2; D remains unclear. Germline CDR1 KGHSH, CDR2 LQKENI. CDR3 length: 13 residues. Trimming pared 1 base from V and 5 bases from J, leaving 5 bases between. The DNA for the CDR3 is TGTGCCAGCTCACCACAAGGGACCGGGGAGCTGTTTTTT. This translates into CASSPQGTGELFF.

The chain uses TRBV25-1 and TRBJ2-2; maybe TRBD2 (5 bases). The CDR3 length is 14 residues. V was pared by 7 bases and J by 4 bases, with 13 bases between. Germline CDR1 reads MGHDK; CDR2 reads SYGVNS. As DNA, the CDR3 is TGTGCCAGCATAGCGCCCACGAGCACCGGGGAGCTGTTTTTT. This codes for CASIAPTSTGELFF.

The V gene is TRBV30, the J gene TRBJ1-2, with D unresolved. Trimming took 3 bases from V and 4 from J, leaving 12 bases between them. Germline loops: CDR1 GTSNPN, CDR2 SVGIG (reference sequence). The CDR3 covers 13 residues. The CDR3 DNA sequence: TGTGCCTGGAGGTCCGCGACACCCTATGGCTACACCTTC. Translating gives CAWRSATPYGYTF.

The chain combines TRBV6-5 with TRBJ1-1; TRBD1 might be the D (5 bases). Germline CDR1 MNHEY, CDR2 SVGAGI. The V end was cut by 6 bases, the J end by 7 bases, with 18 bases between. The length of the CDR3 is 14 residues. The CDR3 bases are TGTGCCAGCAGACTAACTACCGGGACCATTGAAGCTTTCTTT. Its protein is CASRLTTGTIEAFF.

In its sample, this clone was seen once. The chain couples TRBV10-2 to TRBJ2-7; 9 nucleotides align to TRBD2. J lost 6 bases, V lost 10 bases, and 16 bases had no gene match. The CDR3 consists of 15 residues. CDR1 and CDR2 (germline): WSHSY, SAAADI. The CDR3 coding sequence is TGCGCCACCGACAGGCGGGAGGGCCGTAGGAGCGAGCAGTACTTC. Protein product: CATDRREGRRSEQYF.

The chain recombines TRBV11-2 with TRBJ2-2; no definite D call. V dropped 0 bases and J dropped 7 bases, with 12 bases sitting between them. Germline assignment: CDR1 SGHAT and CDR2 FQNNGV. The CDR3 runs to 15 residues. CDR3 protein: CASSLESRQIGELFF. CDR3 DNA sequence: TGTGCCAGCAGCTTAGAGTCTAGGCAAATCGGGGAGCTGTTTTTT.

The table lists this clone with a count of one. This chain connects TRBV9 to TRBJ2-1; possible D gene TRBD1, 5 bases. V dropped 2 bases and J dropped 0 bases, with 15 bases sitting between them. Germline assignment: CDR1 SGDLS and CDR2 YYNGEE. The CDR3 is made up of 17 amino acids. For the CDR3, the DNA is TGTGCCAGCAGCGTTACTGCAGGGATTAGCTCCTACAATGAGCAGTTCTTC. It yields the protein CASSVTAGISSYNEQFF. The variable domain in full, completed from reference TRBV9 and TRBJ2-1, reads DSGVTQTPKHLITATGQRVTLRCSPRSGDLSVYWYQQSLDQGLQFLIQYYNGEERAKGNILERFSAQQFPDLHSELNLSSLELGDSALYFCASSVTAGISSYNEQFFGPGTRLTVL.

The rearrangement links TRBV30 to TRBJ1-1, with a tentative D call TRBD1 (5 bases). The CDR3 loop spans 14 amino acids. Trimming pared 0 bases from V and 8 bases from J, leaving 16 bases between. CDR1 and CDR2 from the germline V gene are GTSNPN and SVGIG (reference sequence). The CDR3 region has the DNA TGTGCCTGGAGTGTACGGGGAGGGACGGAGGAAGCTTTCTTT. Translation gives CAWSVRGGTEEAFF.

CDR3 in amino acids: CAIRPGQGPEQYF. CDR3 nucleotides: TGTGCCATCAGACCCGGACAGGGGCCCGAGCAGTACTTC. J is TRBJ2-7 and V is TRBV10-3; TRBD1 aligns across 9 bases. The junction had 6 bases not matched to a gene; V was cut back by 6 bases and J by 6 bases. The CDR3 loop spans 13 amino acids. Per germline, CDR1 ENHRY and CDR2 SYGVKD.

This chain joins TRBV6-5 and TRBJ1-2; 10 nucleotides align to TRBD1. Germline values: CDR1 MNHEY, CDR2 SVGAGI. Unmatched junction bases numbered 5, after V lost 4 bases and J lost 0 bases. The CDR3 loop spans 16 amino acids. In DNA, the CDR3 is TGTGCCAGCAGTTCAGACAGGGGGCGTCCTAACTATGGCTACACCTTC. This codes for CASSSDRGRPNYGYTF.

On this clone itself: Additional DNA sequences in this sample encode the identical CDR3. The V gene is TRBV11-3, the J gene TRBJ1-1; D remains ambiguous. CDR1 is SGHNT and CDR2 is YENEEA in the germline V gene. CDR3 size: 13 residues. The ends were cut back, 3 bases at V and 1 base at J, with 6 bases in the middle. Here the CDR3 DNA reads TGTGCCAGCAGCTTCGGCGAGAACACTGAAGCTTTCTTT. Translating it yields CASSFGENTEAFF.

This chain joins TRBV15 and TRBJ1-3; D remains unclear. Germline V gene data show CDR1 as LNHNV and CDR2 as YYDKDF (reference sequence). This CDR3 has 16 residues. V lost 0 bases and J 4 bases, leaving 13 bases between the germline ends. DNA for the CDR3: TGTGCCACCAGCAGAGATCTAACAGTTCCCGGAAACACCATATATTTT. Residues: CATSRDLTVPGNTIYF.

The DNA of the CDR3 is TGTGCCAGCAGTTCCCTCGACAGGGGGCATGGGTACGAGCAGTACTTC. Amino acid sequence: CASSSLDRGHGYEQYF. The J gene is TRBJ2-7, the V gene TRBV27; 10 bases line up with TRBD1. V was pared by 4 bases and J by 4 bases, with 10 bases of the junction left unmatched. CDR1 is MNHEY, CDR2 SMNVEV, per germline (reference sequence). The CDR3 loop spans 16 amino acids.

The chain employs TRBV6-5 and TRBJ1-2; 7 nucleotides agree with TRBD1. The germline V gene encodes CDR1 MNHEY and CDR2 SVGAGI. The CDR3 is 14 residues long. Unmatched junction bases numbered 8, after V lost 6 bases and J lost 4 bases. This CDR3 reads CASSGVPGGYGYTF. CDR3 in DNA: TGTGCCAGCAGCGGGGTTCCAGGGGGCTATGGCTACACCTTC.

This clone occurred once. The same CDR3 is also encoded by other DNA sequences in this sample. V is TRBV7-3 and J is TRBJ2-2; D gene ambiguous. The CDR3 contains 13 residues. Trimming pared 4 bases from V and 0 bases from J, leaving 3 bases between. Per the germline V gene, CDR1 is SGHTA and CDR2 is FQGTGA. CDR3 sequence reads: CASSSPNTGELFF. The CDR3 bases are TGTGCCAGCAGCTCTCCGAACACCGGGGAGCTGTTTTTT.

The rearrangement joins TRBV11-2 to TRBJ1-2; D is unclear. The CDR3 spans 15 residues. Trimming removed 5 bases from V and 5 bases from J, with 18 bases in between. Per germline, CDR1 SGHAT and CDR2 FQNNGV. The chain's CDR3 is CASSPISQATYGYTF. CDR3 bases: TGTGCCAGCAGCCCTATCAGCCAGGCCACATATGGCTACACCTTC.

This rearrangement joins TRBV23-1 to TRBJ1-5, with D unclear. TRBV23-1 is an ORF, with its function uncertain. The ends were cut back, 0 bases at V and 1 base at J, with 13 bases in the middle. This CDR3 contains 17 residues. CDR3 in amino acids: CASSQSCQESSNQPQHF. CDR3 nucleotide sequence: TGCGCCAGCAGTCAATCGTGCCAGGAAAGCAGCAATCAGCCCCAGCATTTT.

The V and J genes are TRBV6-6 and TRBJ1-2, with D perhaps matching TRBD1 (6 bases). V lost 7 bases and J 8 bases, leaving 14 bases between the germline ends. CDR1 and CDR2 from the germline V gene are MNHNY and SVGAGI (reference sequence). This CDR3 has 12 residues. CDR3 region: CASTLTGRGYTF. As DNA, the CDR3 is TGTGCCAGCACCCTCACAGGGAGGGGCTACACCTTC.

This chain links TRBV5-1 with TRBJ1-1; 8 nucleotides match TRBD1. CDR3 size: 15 residues. Losses at the gene ends were 0 bases for V and 5 bases for J; bases not matched to a gene: 6. In germline, CDR1 is SGHRS, CDR2 YFSETQ. As DNA, the CDR3 is TGCGCCAGCAGCTTGGTTTCAGGGGGCGAAACTGAAGCTTTCTTT. Amino acid sequence: CASSLVSGGETEAFF.

The V and J genes are TRBV27 and TRBJ2-7; maybe TRBD2 (5 bases). The ends were cut back, 2 bases at V and 6 bases at J, with 14 bases in the middle. Germline V gives CDR1 MNHEY, CDR2 SMNVEV (reference sequence). The length of the CDR3 is 14 residues. The CDR3 reads CASSLGVRGFEQYF. CDR3 DNA sequence: TGTGCCAGCAGTTTAGGAGTCCGGGGTTTCGAGCAGTACTTC.

This sequence joins TRBV12-2 and TRBJ1-1; no check of the table's D call, TRBD1, against the DNA was made. TRBV12-2 is given as a pseudogene. CDR3 length: 14 amino acids. CDR3 coding DNA: TGTGCAAGTCGCCTCCCCCAGTGGTCCGCTGAAGCTTTCTTT. Translating it yields CASRLPQWSAEAFF.